Given below is one TCR beta chain in context. How the authors handled the data: Estimated nucleated cell counts came from reference gene primer amplification. The data were produced by immunoSEQ multiplex PCR, yet TCRdb's version contains in-frame clones alone and is incomplete. For V, J and clone size, that table is used; D and trimming come from the DNA. The sample lists 80,000 or so clones; 80% were seen once. These data are taken from a study of blood T cell repertoires in COVID-19. Study as a whole: The United States, Italy and Spain supplied acute and convalescent COVID-19 samples. From T cells, B-cell-depleted T cells, or PBMCs came the material, which was cDNA or gDNA.

V was shortened by 5 bases and J by 7 bases, with 15 bases between the two germline ends. Germline-derived CDR1 and CDR2 are SGHVS and FQNEAQ. There are 15 residues in the CDR3. This TCR derives from a woman in her 70s with acute or convalescent COVID-19. Sequencing used peripheral blood. The rearrangement joins TRBV7-8 to TRBJ1-6; possible D gene TRBD1, 5 bases. The CDR3 DNA is TGTGCCAGCAGCCCCCCCCGGGGGGGGAATTCACCCCTCCACTTT. Translated, it gives CASSPPRGGNSPLHF.